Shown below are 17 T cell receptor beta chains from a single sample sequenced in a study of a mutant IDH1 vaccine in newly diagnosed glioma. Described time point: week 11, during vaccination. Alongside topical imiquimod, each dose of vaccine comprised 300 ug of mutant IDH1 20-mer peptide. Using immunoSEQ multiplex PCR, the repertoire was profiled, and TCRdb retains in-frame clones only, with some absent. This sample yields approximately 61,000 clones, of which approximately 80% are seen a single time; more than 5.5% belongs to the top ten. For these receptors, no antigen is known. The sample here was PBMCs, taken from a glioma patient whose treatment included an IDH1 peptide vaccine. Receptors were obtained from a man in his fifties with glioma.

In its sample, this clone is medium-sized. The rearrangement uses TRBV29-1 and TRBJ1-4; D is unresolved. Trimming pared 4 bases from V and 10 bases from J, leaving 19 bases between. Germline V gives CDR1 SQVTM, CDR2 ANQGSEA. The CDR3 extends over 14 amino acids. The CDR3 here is CSVGDKGGIGKLFF. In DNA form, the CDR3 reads TGCAGCGTTGGTGACAAGGGCGGAATCGGAAAACTGTTTTTT.

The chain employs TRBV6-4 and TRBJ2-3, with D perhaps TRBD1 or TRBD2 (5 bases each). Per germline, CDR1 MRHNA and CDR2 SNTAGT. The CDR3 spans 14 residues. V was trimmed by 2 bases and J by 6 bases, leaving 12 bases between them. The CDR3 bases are TGTGCCAGCAGTGACCAGCTAGCAGGGGATACGCAGTATTTT. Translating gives CASSDQLAGDTQYF.

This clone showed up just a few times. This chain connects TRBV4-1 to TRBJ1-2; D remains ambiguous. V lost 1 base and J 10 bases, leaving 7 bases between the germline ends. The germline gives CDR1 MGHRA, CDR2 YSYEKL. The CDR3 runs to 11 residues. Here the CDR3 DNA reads TGCGCCAGCAGCCAAGCGGGCCTCTACACCTTC. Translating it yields CASSQAGLYTF.

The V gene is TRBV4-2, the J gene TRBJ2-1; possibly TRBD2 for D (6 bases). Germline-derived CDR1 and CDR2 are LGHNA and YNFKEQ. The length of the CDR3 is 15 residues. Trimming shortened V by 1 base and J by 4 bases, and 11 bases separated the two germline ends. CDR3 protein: CASSQGSGLYNEQFF. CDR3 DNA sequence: TGTGCCAGCAGCCAAGGGAGCGGGCTATACAATGAGCAGTTCTTC.

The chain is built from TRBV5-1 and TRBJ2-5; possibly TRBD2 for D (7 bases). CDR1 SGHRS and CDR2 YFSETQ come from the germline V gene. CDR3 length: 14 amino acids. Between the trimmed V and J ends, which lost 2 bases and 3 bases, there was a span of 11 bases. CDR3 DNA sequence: TGCGCCAGCAGCTTTGGCGGGGGCGAAGAGACCCAGTACTTC. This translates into CASSFGGGEETQYF. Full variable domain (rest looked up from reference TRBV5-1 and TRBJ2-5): KAGVTQTPRYLIKTRGQQVTLSCSPISGHRSVSWYQQTPGQGLQFLFEYFSETQRNKGNFPGRFSGRQFSNSRSEMNVSTLELGDSALYLCASSFGGGEETQYFGPGTRLLVL.

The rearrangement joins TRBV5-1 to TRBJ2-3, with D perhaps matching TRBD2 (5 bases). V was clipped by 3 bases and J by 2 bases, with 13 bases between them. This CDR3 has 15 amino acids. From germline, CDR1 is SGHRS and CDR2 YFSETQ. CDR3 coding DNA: TGCGCCAGCAGCTCCGGGGTGGGGAACACAGATACGCAGTATTTT. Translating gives CASSSGVGNTDTQYF.

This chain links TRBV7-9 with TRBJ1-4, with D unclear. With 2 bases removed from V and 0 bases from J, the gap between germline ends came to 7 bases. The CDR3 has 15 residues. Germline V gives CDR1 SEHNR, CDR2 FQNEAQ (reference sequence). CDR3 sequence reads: CASSLQQATNEKLFF. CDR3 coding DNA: TGTGCCAGCAGCTTACAACAAGCAACTAATGAAAAACTGTTTTTT.

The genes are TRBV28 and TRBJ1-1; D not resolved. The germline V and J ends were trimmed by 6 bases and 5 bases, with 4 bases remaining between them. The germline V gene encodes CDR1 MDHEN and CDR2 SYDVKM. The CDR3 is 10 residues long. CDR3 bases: TGTGCCAGCAGGCGAACTGAAGCTTTCTTT. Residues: CASRRTEAFF.

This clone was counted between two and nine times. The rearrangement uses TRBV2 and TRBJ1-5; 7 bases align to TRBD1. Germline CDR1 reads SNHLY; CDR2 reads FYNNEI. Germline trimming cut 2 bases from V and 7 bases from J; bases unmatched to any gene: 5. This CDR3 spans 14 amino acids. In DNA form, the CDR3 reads TGTGCCAGCAGTGAAAGCACAGGGGAGCAGCCCCAGCATTTT. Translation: CASSESTGEQPQHF.

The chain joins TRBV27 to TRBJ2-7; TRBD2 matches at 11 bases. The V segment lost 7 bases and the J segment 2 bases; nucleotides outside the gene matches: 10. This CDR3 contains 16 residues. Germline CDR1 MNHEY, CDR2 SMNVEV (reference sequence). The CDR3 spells CASIPTSSGRTYEQYF. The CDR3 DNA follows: TGTGCCAGCATCCCAACCTCTAGCGGGAGGACCTACGAGCAGTACTTC.

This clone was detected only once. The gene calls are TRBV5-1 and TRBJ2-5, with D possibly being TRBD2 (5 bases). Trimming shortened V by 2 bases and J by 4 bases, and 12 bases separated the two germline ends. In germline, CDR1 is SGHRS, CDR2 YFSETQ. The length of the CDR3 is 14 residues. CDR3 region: CASSFGRRSETQYF. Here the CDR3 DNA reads TGCGCCAGCAGCTTCGGTCGGAGGTCAGAGACCCAGTACTTC.

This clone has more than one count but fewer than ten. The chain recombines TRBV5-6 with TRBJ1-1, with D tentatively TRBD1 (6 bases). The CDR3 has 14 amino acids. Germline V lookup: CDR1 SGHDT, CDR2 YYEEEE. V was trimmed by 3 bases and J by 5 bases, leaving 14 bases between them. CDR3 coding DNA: TGTGCCAGCAGCTGGGGGCAGGGAATGACTGAAGCTTTCTTT. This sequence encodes CASSWGQGMTEAFF.

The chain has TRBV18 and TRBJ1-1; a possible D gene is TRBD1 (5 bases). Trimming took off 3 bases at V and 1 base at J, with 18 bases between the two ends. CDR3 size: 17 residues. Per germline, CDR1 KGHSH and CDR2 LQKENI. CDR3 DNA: TGTGCCAGCTCACCGTCCACAGGATTTGAGTCGAACACTGAAGCTTTCTTT. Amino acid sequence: CASSPSTGFESNTEAFF.

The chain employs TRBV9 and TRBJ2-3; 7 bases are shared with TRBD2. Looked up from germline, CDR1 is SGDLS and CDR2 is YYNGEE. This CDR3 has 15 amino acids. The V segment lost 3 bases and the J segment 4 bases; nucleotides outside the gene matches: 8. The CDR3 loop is CASSGSGEEADTQYF. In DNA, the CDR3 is TGTGCCAGCAGCGGGAGCGGGGAGGAGGCAGATACGCAGTATTTT.

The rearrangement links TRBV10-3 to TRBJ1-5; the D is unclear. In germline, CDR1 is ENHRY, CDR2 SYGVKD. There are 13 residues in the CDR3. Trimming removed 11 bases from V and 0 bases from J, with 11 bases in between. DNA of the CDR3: TGTGCCTCCCAGGAAGGTAGCAATCAGCCCCAGCATTTT. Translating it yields CASQEGSNQPQHF.

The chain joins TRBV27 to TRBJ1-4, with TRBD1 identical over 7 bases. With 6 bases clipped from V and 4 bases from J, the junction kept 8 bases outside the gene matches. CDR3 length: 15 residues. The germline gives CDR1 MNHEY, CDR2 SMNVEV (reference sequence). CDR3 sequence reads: CASSHRGADNEKLFF. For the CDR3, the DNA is TGTGCCAGCAGCCACAGGGGCGCCGATAATGAAAAACTGTTTTTT.

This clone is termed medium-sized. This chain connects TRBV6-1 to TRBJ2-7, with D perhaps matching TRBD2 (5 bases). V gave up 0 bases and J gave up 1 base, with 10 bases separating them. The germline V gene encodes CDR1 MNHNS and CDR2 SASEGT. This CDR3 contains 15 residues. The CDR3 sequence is CASSEAFGESYEQYF. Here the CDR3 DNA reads TGTGCCAGCAGTGAAGCGTTCGGGGAATCCTACGAGCAGTACTTC.